This TCR beta chain was sequenced in a study of shared T cell receptors in the human thymus. Profiling relied on immunoSEQ multiplex PCR, and the TCRdb table lists in-frame clones only, not all of them. In the table there are about 660,000 clones, around nine tenths of which are singletons. This CDR3 region has 19 residues. This sample was also put to use in a study of human thymus T cells. According to that study: Donors were healthy Finnish infants having corrective surgery for congenital heart defects. During corrective heart surgery, resections were taken, and the thymus tissue came from them. Usage of V and J genes appeared biased in thymic and blood repertoires. What related research reported was that thymic repertoires overlapped highly among unrelated individuals.

The receptor comes from a boy younger than two with a congenital heart defect. This sequence joins TRBV12-2 and TRBJ2-7; the table's D call, TRBD2, has no DNA check behind it. TRBV12-2 is a pseudogene segment. Input material: thymocytes. The CDR3 region has the DNA TGTGCAAGTCGCTTAGAGGCTGGCGGCCTAGCGGGAGTCCCCTACGAGCAGTACTTC. Translation gives CASRLEAGGLAGVPYEQYF.